These 21 T cell receptor beta chains were all obtained from the same sample, sequenced in a study of cytomegalovirus exposure and HLA in healthy donors. Both 60 Vbeta primers and 13 Jbeta primers went into the PCR. The assay was immunoSEQ multiplex PCR, and TCRdb's table has in-frame clones only and misses some. The repertoire holds around 130,000 clones, with roughly 77% as singletons. Sequenced: PBMCs. The receptors come from a man between 35 and 55 years old in good health and CMV-seronegative.

This chain connects TRBV6-1 to TRBJ2-3, with 8 bases that match TRBD1. The CDR3 runs 15 residues. The V and J ends lost 1 base and 12 bases, in that order; junction bases with no gene match: 12. Looked up from germline, CDR1 is MNHNS and CDR2 is SASEGT. This CDR3 is CASSEGDRLRLFQYF. In DNA form, the CDR3 reads TGTGCCAGCAGTGAAGGGGACAGGTTACGCCTCTTCCAGTATTTT.

The V gene is TRBV4-3, the J gene TRBJ1-2; no firm D call. The CDR3 is made up of 14 amino acids. V lost 2 bases and J lost 7, with 14 bases in between. CDR1 and CDR2 from the germline V gene are LGHNA and YSLEER. The CDR3 loop reads CASSQPGFISGYTF. CDR3 nucleotides: TGCGCCAGCAGCCAACCCGGGTTTATCTCTGGCTACACCTTC.

V usage is TRBV6-5 and J usage is TRBJ2-5, with 9 nucleotides matching TRBD2. After removal of 8 bases from V and 5 bases from J, the junction contained 12 bases not matched to a gene. This CDR3 is 15 amino acids long. The germline CDR1 and CDR2 sequences are MNHEY and SVGAGI. The CDR3 loop reads CASRTTGLADETQYF. The DNA for the CDR3 is TGTGCCAGCCGGACGACGGGACTAGCAGACGAGACCCAGTACTTC.

The chain recombines TRBV27 with TRBJ2-7; 11 bases are shared with TRBD1. Germline V gene lookup returns CDR1 MNHEY and CDR2 SMNVEV (reference sequence). The ends lost 7 bases at V and 2 bases at J; junction bases unmatched: 7. The CDR3 extends over 15 amino acids. CDR3 sequence (DNA): TGTGCCAGCAATTCCGGACAGGGGGCCGCCTACGAGCAGTACTTC. Translated, it gives CASNSGQGAAYEQYF.

The chain is built from TRBV27 and TRBJ1-1, with 7 bases lining up with TRBD1. The germline V gene encodes CDR1 MNHEY and CDR2 SMNVEV (reference sequence). This CDR3 comprises 16 residues. V trimming: 7 bases; J trimming: 0 bases; junction bases outside the gene matches: 11. CDR3 bases: TGTGCCAGCATCTCATGGAAAACAGGGGTGAACACTGAAGCTTTCTTT. As protein: CASISWKTGVNTEAFF.

The rearrangement links TRBV5-1 to TRBJ2-1; D is possibly TRBD2 (5 bases). The CDR3 spans 15 residues. The germline V gene has CDR1 SGHRS and CDR2 YFSETQ. The germline V and J ends were trimmed by 4 bases and 0 bases, with 11 bases remaining between them. As DNA, the CDR3 is TGCGCCAGCAGCCCCGGACTGAGCTCCTACAATGAGCAGTTCTTC. It yields the protein CASSPGLSSYNEQFF.

The chain is built from TRBV4-2 and TRBJ1-6, with 9 bases identical to TRBD1. CDR1 LGHNA and CDR2 YNFKEQ come from the germline V gene. The CDR3 consists of 16 residues. J was trimmed by 8 bases and V by 1 base; bases with no gene match: 6. CDR3 DNA sequence: TGTGCCAGCAGCCAAGGGGGGACAGGGCGGGATTCACCCCTCCACTTT. This sequence encodes CASSQGGTGRDSPLHF.

The chain joins TRBV28 to TRBJ2-7; D is possibly TRBD1 (5 bases). CDR3 length: 17 residues. Germline CDR1 is MDHEN and CDR2 is SYDVKM. V gave up 7 bases and J gave up 0 bases, with 22 bases separating them. The CDR3: CASNLHLGPTNSYEQYF. DNA of the CDR3: TGTGCCAGCAATCTTCATTTGGGGCCTACGAACTCCTACGAGCAGTACTTC.

The chain has TRBV30 and TRBJ1-1, with TRBD1 matching 8 bases. CDR1 and CDR2 from the germline V gene are GTSNPN and SVGIG (reference sequence). Trimming at V came to 7 bases and at J to 4 bases, leaving 8 bases not matched to a gene. The CDR3 is 13 residues long. CDR3 sequence (DNA): TGTGCCTTTGCAGACAGGGGTGGCACTGAAGCTTTCTTT. Translating it yields CAFADRGGTEAFF.

The V call is TRBV14, the J call TRBJ1-1; TRBD1 aligns across 7 bases. The ends lost 8 bases at V and 3 bases at J; junction bases unmatched: 6. The CDR3 runs to 13 residues. CDR1 is SGHDN, CDR2 FVKESK, per germline. The CDR3: CASRMGQYTEAFF. CDR3 coding DNA: TGTGCCAGCCGGATGGGACAGTACACTGAAGCTTTCTTT.

The chain couples TRBV5-3 to TRBJ1-2; 8 nucleotides align to TRBD1. TRBV5-3 is recorded as an ORF, its role being uncertain. The CDR3 contains 16 residues. The trim removed 0 bases at V and 7 bases at J, leaving 11 bases unmatched. CDR3 amino acids: CARSLGWVDRASGYTF. In DNA form, the CDR3 reads TGTGCCAGAAGCTTGGGTTGGGTGGACAGGGCCTCTGGCTACACCTTC.

The gene calls are TRBV9 and TRBJ2-2; D remains ambiguous. CDR1 is SGDLS, CDR2 YYNGEE, per germline. V lost 7 bases and J lost 1, with 11 bases in between. This CDR3 has 14 residues. CDR3 coding DNA: TGTGCCAGCGGCCGTTATATGAACACCGGGGAGCTGTTTTTT. Its protein product is CASGRYMNTGELFF.

V gene TRBV9 combines with J gene TRBJ2-3; TRBD2 matches at 8 bases. With 0 bases clipped from V and 5 bases from J, the junction kept 11 bases outside the gene matches. Germline V CDR1 and CDR2: SGDLS, YYNGEE. The CDR3 covers 17 residues. DNA for the CDR3: TGTGCCAGCAGCGTAGACCCTCCAGCGGGAGTGGTAGATACGCAGTATTTT. Amino acids: CASSVDPPAGVVDTQYF.

This rearrangement joins TRBV7-6 to TRBJ2-3, with D possibly TRBD1 on 6 matching bases. Germline assignment: CDR1 SGHVS and CDR2 FNYEAQ. V lost 1 base and J 5 bases, leaving 16 bases between the germline ends. This CDR3 spans 16 amino acids. The CDR3 DNA is TGTGCCAGCAGCTTAGGTGCCGGGGCCAGGGGAGATACGCAGTATTTT. As protein: CASSLGAGARGDTQYF.

V and J are TRBV11-2 and TRBJ1-4; TRBD1 is a possible D gene (5 bases). V lost 5 bases, J lost 6 bases, and 13 bases lay in between. This CDR3 is built from 14 residues. Germline V gene lookup returns CDR1 SGHAT and CDR2 FQNNGV. CDR3 residues: CASSTGGSDEKLFF. CDR3 in DNA: TGTGCCAGCAGCACCGGGGGTTCTGATGAAAAACTGTTTTTT.

The chain carries TRBV27 and TRBJ2-1; 11 bases fit TRBD2. V was clipped by 4 bases and J by 6 bases; unmatched bases: 8. Looked up from germline, CDR1 is MNHEY and CDR2 is SMNVEV (reference sequence). CDR3 length equals 16 residues. This CDR3 reads CASSSIAGGSFNEQFF. CDR3 in DNA: TGTGCCAGCAGTTCTATAGCGGGAGGGAGCTTCAATGAGCAGTTCTTC.

This chain connects TRBV29-1 to TRBJ2-1, with unresolved D. The V end lost 5 bases, the J end lost 5 bases, and 13 bases lay between the germline ends. Germline V gene data show CDR1 as SQVTM and CDR2 as ANQGSEA. This CDR3 spans 13 amino acids. The CDR3 protein is CSVYYGRDNEQFF. In DNA, the CDR3 is TGCAGCGTTTACTACGGCCGGGACAATGAGCAGTTCTTC.

The V gene is TRBV30, the J gene TRBJ1-5; possibly TRBD1 for D (6 bases). The length of the CDR3 is 13 residues. Per germline, CDR1 GTSNPN and CDR2 SVGIG (reference sequence). Trimming shortened V by 4 bases and J by 4 bases, and 11 bases separated the two germline ends. CDR3 nucleotide sequence: TGTGCCTGGAATCCGGGACAAAATCAGCCCCAGCATTTT. Protein: CAWNPGQNQPQHF.

CDR3 nucleotides: TGTGCCACCGGGACAGGGAACACTGAAGCTTTCTTT. Amino acid sequence: CATGTGNTEAFF. V gene TRBV15 combines with J gene TRBJ1-1; 8 bases align to TRBD1. V dropped 8 bases and J dropped 1; count of bases not matched to a gene: 0. Germline CDR1 reads LNHNV; CDR2 reads YYDKDF (reference sequence). CDR3 size: 12 residues. The whole variable domain, remainder taken from reference TRBV15 and TRBJ1-1, is DAMVIQNPRYQVTQFGKPVTLSCSQTLNHNVMYWYQQKSSQAPKLLFHYYDKDFNNEADTPDNFQSRRPNTSFCFLDIRSPGLGDTAMYLCATGTGNTEAFFGQGTRLTVV.

The V and J genes are TRBV28 and TRBJ1-2; D unresolved. V was clipped by 5 bases and J by 1 base, with 11 bases between them. The CDR3 length is 14 residues. Germline V lookup: CDR1 MDHEN, CDR2 SYDVKM. The DNA of the CDR3 is TGTGCCAGCAGTGTGAGTGAGAGTAACTATGGCTACACCTTC. Protein sequence: CASSVSESNYGYTF.

The chain couples TRBV9 to TRBJ1-2; the D is unclear. V was cut by 0 bases and J by 7 bases, with 16 bases left in between. The CDR3 consists of 15 residues. Germline CDR1 reads SGDLS; CDR2 reads YYNGEE. This CDR3 reads CASSVGAYVEGGYTF. The DNA of the CDR3 is TGTGCCAGCAGCGTAGGGGCGTATGTCGAGGGTGGCTACACCTTC.